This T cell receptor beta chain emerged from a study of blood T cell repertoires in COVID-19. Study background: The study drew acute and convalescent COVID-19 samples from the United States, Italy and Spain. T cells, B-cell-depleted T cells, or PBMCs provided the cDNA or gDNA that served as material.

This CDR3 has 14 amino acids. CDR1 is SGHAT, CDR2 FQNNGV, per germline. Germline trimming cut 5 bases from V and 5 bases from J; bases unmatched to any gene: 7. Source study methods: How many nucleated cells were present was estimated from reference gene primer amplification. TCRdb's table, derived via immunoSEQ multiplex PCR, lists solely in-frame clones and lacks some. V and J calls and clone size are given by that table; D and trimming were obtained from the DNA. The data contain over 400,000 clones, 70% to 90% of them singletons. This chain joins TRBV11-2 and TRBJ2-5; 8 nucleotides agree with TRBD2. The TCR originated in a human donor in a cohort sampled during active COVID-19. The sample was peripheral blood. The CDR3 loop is CASSRGGGSETQYF. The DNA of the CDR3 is TGTGCCAGCAGCCGGGGGGGAGGGTCGGAGACCCAGTACTTC.